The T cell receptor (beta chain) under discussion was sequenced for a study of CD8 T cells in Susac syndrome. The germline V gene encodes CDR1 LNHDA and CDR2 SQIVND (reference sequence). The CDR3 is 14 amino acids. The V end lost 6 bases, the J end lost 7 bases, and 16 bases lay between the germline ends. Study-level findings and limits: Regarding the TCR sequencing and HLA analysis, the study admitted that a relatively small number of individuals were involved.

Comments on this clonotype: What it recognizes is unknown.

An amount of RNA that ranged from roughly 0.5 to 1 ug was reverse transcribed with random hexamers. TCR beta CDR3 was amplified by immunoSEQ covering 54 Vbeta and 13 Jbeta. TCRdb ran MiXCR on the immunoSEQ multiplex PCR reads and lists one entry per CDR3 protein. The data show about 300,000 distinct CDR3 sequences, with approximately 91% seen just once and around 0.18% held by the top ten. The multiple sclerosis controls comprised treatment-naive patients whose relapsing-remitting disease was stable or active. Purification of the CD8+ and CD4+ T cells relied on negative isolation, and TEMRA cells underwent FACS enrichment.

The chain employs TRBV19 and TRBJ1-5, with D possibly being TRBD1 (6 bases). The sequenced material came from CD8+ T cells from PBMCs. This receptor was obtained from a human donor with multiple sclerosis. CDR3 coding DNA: TGTGCCAGTAGCTGGGGGGGCGTGGCCCAGCCCCAGCATTTT. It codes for CASSWGGVAQPQHF. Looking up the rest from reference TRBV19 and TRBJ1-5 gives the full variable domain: DGGITQSPKYLFRKEGQNVTLSCEQNLNHDAMYWYRQDPGQGLRLIYYSQIVNDFQKGDIAEGYSVSREKKESFPLTVTSAQKNPTAFYLCASSWGGVAQPQHFGDGTRLSIL.